Each of the 20 T cell receptor beta chains below was sequenced from the same sample in a study of cytomegalovirus exposure and HLA in healthy donors. The table came from immunoSEQ multiplex PCR; TCRdb's copy has only in-frame clones and leaves some out. The sample records some 150,000 clones, about 86% being singletons. Sequencing was carried out using PBMCs. The receptor set was obtained from a human donor in good health.

The rearrangement joins TRBV7-8 to TRBJ1-1; D is possibly TRBD1 (5 bases). V lost 1 base, J lost 7 bases, and 13 bases lay in between. Germline-derived CDR1 and CDR2 are SGHVS and FQNEAQ. This CDR3 is 14 amino acids long. CDR3: CASSLEDTGDEAFF. CDR3 DNA: TGTGCCAGCAGCTTAGAGGATACAGGAGATGAAGCTTTCTTT.

The chain employs TRBV28 and TRBJ2-7; perhaps TRBD1 as D (6 bases). CDR1 is MDHEN, CDR2 SYDVKM, per germline. The V and J ends lost 5 bases and 3 bases respectively, with 17 bases between them. The CDR3 consists of 15 residues. In nucleotides, the CDR3 is TGTGCCAGCAGTCTGGGGTTATTAGGGGGCTACGAGCAGTACTTC. Translation: CASSLGLLGGYEQYF.

V and J are TRBV2 and TRBJ1-5, with a possible D match to TRBD1 (5 bases). V lost 9 bases and J lost 6, with 18 bases in between. The CDR3 spans 14 residues. Germline loops: CDR1 SNHLY, CDR2 FYNNEI. Here the CDR3 reads CASQRGGILQPQHF. CDR3 sequence (DNA): TGTGCCAGTCAACGGGGGGGGATCCTTCAGCCCCAGCATTTT.

V and J are TRBV4-1 and TRBJ1-3, with D perhaps TRBD1 (5 bases). The CDR3 sequence is 14 residues long. CDR1 is MGHRA and CDR2 is YSYEKL in the germline V gene. The V gene lost 1 base and the J gene lost 2 bases, with 6 bases spanning the gap. The CDR3 spells CASSQGQTGNTIYF. In DNA, the CDR3 is TGCGCCAGCAGCCAAGGACAGACTGGAAACACCATATATTTT.

The V gene is TRBV7-3, the J gene TRBJ2-3, with TRBD2 matching over 7 bases. This CDR3 is 16 amino acids long. Germline CDR1 is SGHTA and CDR2 is FQGTGA. Trimming at V came to 2 bases and at J to 0 bases, leaving 5 bases not matched to a gene. CDR3 region: CASSLAAGESTDTQYF. Here the CDR3 DNA reads TGTGCCAGCAGCTTAGCGGCGGGGGAAAGCACAGATACGCAGTATTTT.

This clone has only a few counts. The chain links TRBV7-2 to TRBJ2-1, with 10 bases aligning to TRBD2. The CDR3 spans 16 residues. Germline CDR1 reads SGHTA; CDR2 reads FQGNSA. The V segment lost 5 bases and the J segment 8 bases; nucleotides outside the gene matches: 12. The CDR3 region has the DNA TGTGCCAGCAGCCCGTTAGCGGGGGGTATGTTCGATGAGCAGTTCTTC. It encodes CASSPLAGGMFDEQFF.

The chain is built from TRBV19 and TRBJ1-3; D remains unclear. This CDR3 contains 12 residues. Trimming took off 8 bases at V and 4 bases at J, with 9 bases between the two ends. The germline gives CDR1 LNHDA, CDR2 SQIVND (reference sequence). The CDR3 spells CASGRLGNTIYF. The CDR3 region has the DNA TGTGCCAGTGGGCGTTTGGGAAACACCATATATTTT.

This clone was found a few times. The rearrangement uses TRBV15 and TRBJ2-1; TRBD1 matches 8 bases. J gave up 5 bases and V 1 base, and 4 bases lay outside the gene matches. The CDR3 extends over 15 amino acids. Germline V lookup: CDR1 LNHNV, CDR2 YYDKDF (reference sequence). CDR3 DNA sequence: TGTGCCACCAGCAGAGGGACAGGGTCAAACAATGAGCAGTTCTTC. This encodes CATSRGTGSNNEQFF.

The rearrangement uses TRBV18 and TRBJ2-1, with 9 positions matching TRBD1. CDR3 length: 15 residues. Looked up from germline, CDR1 is KGHSH and CDR2 is LQKENI. V was pared by 5 bases and J by 0 bases, with 2 bases of the junction left unmatched. The CDR3 bases are TGTGCCAGCTCATCGGGACAGGGCTCCTACAATGAGCAGTTCTTC. Amino acid sequence: CASSSGQGSYNEQFF. The full variable domain, in which reference TRBV18 and TRBJ2-1 provide the parts outside the CDR3, is NAGVMQNPRHLVRRRGQEARLRCSPMKGHSHVYWYRQLPEEGLKFMVYLQKENIIDESGMPKERFSAEFPKEGPSILRIQQVVRGDSAAYFCASSSGQGSYNEQFFGPGTRLTVL.

The chain recombines TRBV9 with TRBJ2-2, with a possible D match to TRBD1 (6 bases). The CDR3 is made up of 15 amino acids. Germline V lookup: CDR1 SGDLS, CDR2 YYNGEE. The V end lost 0 bases, the J end lost 4 bases, and 10 bases lay between the germline ends. The CDR3, as DNA: TGTGCCAGCAGCGTAGGGGGGCGGGTCACCGGGGAGCTGTTTTTT. Translation gives CASSVGGRVTGELFF.

The chain carries TRBV9 and TRBJ1-5, with 9 bases that match TRBD1. Germline-derived CDR1 and CDR2 are SGDLS and YYNGEE. The ends lost 3 bases at V and 3 bases at J; junction bases unmatched: 4. CDR3 size: 15 residues. This CDR3 is CASSETGGDNQPQHF. As DNA, the CDR3 is TGTGCCAGCAGCGAGACAGGGGGAGACAATCAGCCCCAGCATTTT.

This chain uses TRBV30 with TRBJ1-5, with TRBD1 matching over 7 bases. Germline V gene data show CDR1 as GTSNPN and CDR2 as SVGIG (reference sequence). This CDR3 spans 13 amino acids. V was clipped by 3 bases and J by 5 bases; unmatched bases: 4. CDR3 region: CAWRGGGHQPQHF. The CDR3 DNA sequence: TGTGCCTGGAGAGGGGGCGGGCATCAGCCCCAGCATTTT.

This clone was detected only a few times. The chain employs TRBV7-2 and TRBJ1-5; unclear D gene. The CDR3 extends over 16 amino acids. The germline gives CDR1 SGHTA, CDR2 FQGNSA. V dropped 0 bases and J dropped 1 base, with 10 bases sitting between them. CDR3 nucleotide sequence: TGTGCCAGCAGCTTAGCGGCCCAGCGGAGCAATCAGCCCCAGCATTTT. Protein product: CASSLAAQRSNQPQHF.

This chain links TRBV27 with TRBJ1-1, with D uncertain. The CDR3 runs to 15 residues. The germline V gene encodes CDR1 MNHEY and CDR2 SMNVEV (reference sequence). Trimming removed 8 bases at V and 6 bases at J, with 22 bases between. The CDR3 spells CASQGSGKGRAEAFF. The CDR3 DNA reads as TGTGCCAGCCAAGGATCTGGGAAAGGGAGGGCTGAAGCTTTCTTT.

The chain uses TRBV7-7 and TRBJ2-3; maybe TRBD2 (6 bases). Trimming took 4 bases from V and 7 from J, leaving 18 bases between them. Germline values: CDR1 SSHAT, CDR2 FNYEAQ (reference sequence). This CDR3 spans 15 amino acids. The CDR3 DNA reads TGTGCCAGCAGCTCGGGCGGCGGGATAGGAAATACGCAGTATTTT. Amino acid sequence: CASSSGGGIGNTQYF. Full variable domain (missing parts from reference TRBV7-7 and TRBJ2-3): GAGVSQSPRYKVTKRGQDVTLRCDPISSHATLYWYQQALGQGPEFLTYFNYEAQPDKSGLPSDRFSAERPEGSISTLTIQRTEQRDSAMYRCASSSGGGIGNTQYFGPGTRLTVL.

The chain has TRBV5-1 and TRBJ2-3; TRBD2 agrees at 11 bases. This CDR3 has 16 residues. V lost 4 bases and J lost 0; bases outside the gene matches: 4. Looked up from germline, CDR1 is SGHRS and CDR2 is YFSETQ. In DNA form, the CDR3 reads TGCGCCAGCAGCACAGGGACTAGCGGCAGCACAGATACGCAGTATTTT. Amino acid sequence: CASSTGTSGSTDTQYF.

This clone was found once. V gene TRBV7-9 combines with J gene TRBJ1-4, with 10 nucleotides matching TRBD1. CDR3 length: 15 amino acids. Germline loops: CDR1 SEHNR, CDR2 FQNEAQ (reference sequence). V dropped 3 bases and J dropped 7; count of bases not matched to a gene: 5. In DNA, the CDR3 is TGTGCCAGCAGCTTGACAGGGGGCGCTTTTGAAAAACTGTTTTTT. Translating it yields CASSLTGGAFEKLFF.

This chain joins TRBV28 and TRBJ1-1; perhaps TRBD1 as D (6 bases). Deletions cut 4 bases from V and 0 bases from J, with 9 bases between. Germline loops: CDR1 MDHEN, CDR2 SYDVKM. This CDR3 spans 14 amino acids. CDR3 nucleotides: TGTGCCAGCAGTTGGACAGCTATGAACACTGAAGCTTTCTTT. Its protein is CASSWTAMNTEAFF.

The rearrangement joins TRBV11-3 to TRBJ1-1; D is uncertain. V gave up 1 base and J gave up 1 base, with 4 bases separating them. The CDR3 sequence is 13 residues long. Germline assignment: CDR1 SGHNT and CDR2 YENEEA. The CDR3: CASSLAQNTEAFF. CDR3 sequence (DNA): TGTGCCAGCAGCTTAGCACAGAACACTGAAGCTTTCTTT.

The rearrangement links TRBV30 to TRBJ2-5; a possible D gene is TRBD2 (6 bases). CDR1 is GTSNPN, CDR2 SVGIG, per germline (reference sequence). The V end lost 3 bases, the J end lost 6 bases, and 17 bases lay between the germline ends. There are 14 residues in the CDR3. CDR3 nucleotides: TGTGCCTGGAGCGCGGGGACCGGGAGCCAGACCCAGTACTTC. It specifies CAWSAGTGSQTQYF.